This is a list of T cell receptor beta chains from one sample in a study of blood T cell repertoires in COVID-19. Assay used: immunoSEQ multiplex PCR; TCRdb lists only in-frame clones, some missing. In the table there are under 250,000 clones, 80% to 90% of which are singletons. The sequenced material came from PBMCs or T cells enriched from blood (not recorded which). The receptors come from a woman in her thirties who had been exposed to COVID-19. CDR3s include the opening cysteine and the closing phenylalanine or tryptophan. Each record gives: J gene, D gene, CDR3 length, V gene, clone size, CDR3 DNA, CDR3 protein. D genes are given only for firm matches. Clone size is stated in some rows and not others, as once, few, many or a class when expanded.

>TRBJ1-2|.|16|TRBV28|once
TGTGCCAGCAGTGTAGCAGCCAGGGCCTCTAACTATGGCTACACCTTC
CASSVAARASNYGYTF
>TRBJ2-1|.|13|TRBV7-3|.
TGTGCCAGCAGCTTACCCGGGTTCAATGAGCAGTTCTTC
CASSLPGFNEQFF
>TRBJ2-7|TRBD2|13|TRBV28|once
TGTGCCAGCAGTATAGCGGGAGAGGGCGAGCAGTACTTC
CASSIAGEGEQYF
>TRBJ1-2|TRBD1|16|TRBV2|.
TGTGCCAGCAGCGCCGACAGGGGACGTGCTAACTATGGCTACACCTTC
CASSADRGRANYGYTF
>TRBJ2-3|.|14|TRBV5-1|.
TGCGCCAGCAGCTTGAGTGGCATATCAGATACGCAGTATTTT
CASSLSGISDTQYF
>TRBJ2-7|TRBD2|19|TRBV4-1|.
TGCGCCAGCAGCCAAGAGATAGTCCTAGCGGGAGGGTGGGCCTACGAGCAGTACTTC
CASSQEIVLAGGWAYEQYF
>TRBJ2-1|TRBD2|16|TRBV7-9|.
TGTGCCAGCAGCATGGGACTAGCGGGATCATATAATGAGCAGTTCTTC
CASSMGLAGSYNEQFF
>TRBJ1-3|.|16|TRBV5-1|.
TGCGCCAGCAGCTTGGCCGCAGGGTTCTCTGGAAACACCATATATTTT
CASSLAAGFSGNTIYF
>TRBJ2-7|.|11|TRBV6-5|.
TGTGCCAGCAGTAGGGGCTACGAGCAGTACTTC
CASSRGYEQYF
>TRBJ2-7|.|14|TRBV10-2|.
TGCGCCAGCACTCAAGGGGGAAACTCCTACGAGCAGTACTTC
CASTQGGNSYEQYF
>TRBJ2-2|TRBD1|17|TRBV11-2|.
TGTGCCAGCAGCCCCTCCTCCGGGACAGCGAACACCGGGGAGCTGTTTTTT
CASSPSSGTANTGELFF
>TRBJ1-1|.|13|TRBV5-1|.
TGCGCCAGCAGCTCGGTCCTGGACACTGAAGCTTTCTTT
CASSSVLDTEAFF
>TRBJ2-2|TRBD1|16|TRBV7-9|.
TGTGCCAGCAACCCTCGCCGGGACAGGGGATCCGGGGAGCTGTTTTTT
CASNPRRDRGSGELFF
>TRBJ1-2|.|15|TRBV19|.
TGTGCCAGTTTAAGTTCACCGATCAGGGGAGGGGGCTACACCTTC
CASLSSPIRGGGYTF
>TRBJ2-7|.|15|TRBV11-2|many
TGTGCCAGCAGCTTCGGACAGGGAGGGACCTACGAGCAGTACTTC
CASSFGQGGTYEQYF
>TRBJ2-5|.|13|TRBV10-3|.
TGTGCCATCAACCGTGGCCTAGAAGAGACCCAGTACTTC
CAINRGLEETQYF
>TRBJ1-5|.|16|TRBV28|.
TGTGCCAGCAGTCCCCTAAGGTGGGGCCCGGATCAGCCCCAGCATTTT
CASSPLRWGPDQPQHF
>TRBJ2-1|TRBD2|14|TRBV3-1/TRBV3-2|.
TGTGCCAGCAGCGCTTTAGCGGGAGGGCCTGAGCAGTTCTTC
CASSALAGGPEQFF
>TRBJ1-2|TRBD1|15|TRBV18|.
TGTGCCAGCTCACCAGGACCTAGGGGGCAGGGTGGCTACACCTTC
CASSPGPRGQGGYTF
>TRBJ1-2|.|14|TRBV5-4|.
TGTGCCAGCAGCTTGGACAGCAGGGACTATGGCTACACCTTC
CASSLDSRDYGYTF
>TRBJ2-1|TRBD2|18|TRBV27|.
TGTGCCAGCAGTCCAGGGGGACTAGCGGGAGGTACCTACAATGAGCAGTTCTTC
CASSPGGLAGGTYNEQFF
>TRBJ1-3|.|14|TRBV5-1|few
TGCGCCAGCGCTGGAGGGTCTACTGGAAACACCATATATTTT
CASAGGSTGNTIYF
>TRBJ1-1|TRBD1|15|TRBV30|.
TGTGCCTGGAGCCGGGACAGGGGATTGAACACTGAAGCTTTCTTT
CAWSRDRGLNTEAFF
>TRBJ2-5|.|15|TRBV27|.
TGTGCCAGCAGTTTCCTTCCCGGGATGTGGGAGACCCAGTACTTC
CASSFLPGMWETQYF
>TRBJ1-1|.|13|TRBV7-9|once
TGTGCCAGCAGCTTAGCGGGAGGGGCTGAAGCTTTCTTT
CASSLAGGAEAFF
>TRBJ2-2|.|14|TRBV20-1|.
TGCAGTGCTAATGATGGGGCTAACACCGGGGAGCTGTTTTTT
CSANDGANTGELFF
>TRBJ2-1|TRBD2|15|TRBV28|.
TGTGCCAGCAGTTTACCCGGACTAGCGGGCGCTGAGCAGTTCTTC
CASSLPGLAGAEQFF
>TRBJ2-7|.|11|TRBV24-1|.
TGTGCCACCAGTGACTCTTACGAGCAGTACTTC
CATSDSYEQYF
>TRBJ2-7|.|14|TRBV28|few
TGTGCCAGCACGGCGGCGGGAAGGTCCTACGAGCAGTACTTC
CASTAAGRSYEQYF
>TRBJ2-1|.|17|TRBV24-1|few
TGTGCCACCAGTGATCCTTTTAAATCCGGGACTCCCAATGAGCAGTTCTTC
CATSDPFKSGTPNEQFF
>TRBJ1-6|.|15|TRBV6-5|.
TGTGCCAGCAGTTACGCTAGCTCCTATAATTCACCCCTCCACTTT
CASSYASSYNSPLHF
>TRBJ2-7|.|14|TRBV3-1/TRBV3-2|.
TGTGCCAGCAGCCAATCGACAGGTTTCTACGAGCAGTACTTC
CASSQSTGFYEQYF
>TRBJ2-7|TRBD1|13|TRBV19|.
TGTGCCAGTAGTTGGGACAGTAACTACGAGCAGTACTTC
CASSWDSNYEQYF
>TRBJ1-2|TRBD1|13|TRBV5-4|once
TGTGCCAGCAGCTTCGTGACAGGGGATGGCTACACCTTC
CASSFVTGDGYTF
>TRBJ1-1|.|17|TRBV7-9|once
TGTGCCAGCAGCTCAACTAAACCCTTCGGTTTTGACACTGAAGCTTTCTTT
CASSSTKPFGFDTEAFF
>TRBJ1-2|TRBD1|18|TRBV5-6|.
TGTGCCAGCAGCTGGGGAGGGACAGGGAACCTTCAGGACTATGGCTACACCTTC
CASSWGGTGNLQDYGYTF
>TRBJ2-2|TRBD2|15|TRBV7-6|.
TGTGCCAGCAGCACTACTAGCGGGACCACCGGGGAGCTGTTTTTT
CASSTTSGTTGELFF
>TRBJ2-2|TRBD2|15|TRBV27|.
TGTGCCAGCAGTCCGATAGCGGGAGTCCCCGGGGAGCTGTTTTTT
CASSPIAGVPGELFF
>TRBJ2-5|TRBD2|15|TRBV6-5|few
TGTGCCAGCAGTTACACTAGCGGGAGCGGGGAGACCCAGTACTTC
CASSYTSGSGETQYF
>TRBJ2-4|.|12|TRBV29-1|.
TGCAGCGTTGCGGGGGTGGAAAACATTCAGTACTTC
CSVAGVENIQYF
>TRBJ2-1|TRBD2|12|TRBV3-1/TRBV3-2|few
TGTGCCAGCAGCTTGGGACTAGCGGAGCAGTTCTTC
CASSLGLAEQFF
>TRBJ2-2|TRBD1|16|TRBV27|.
TGTGCCAGCAGTACTACACTAACGACAGGGTCCGGGGAGCTGTTTTTT
CASSTTLTTGSGELFF
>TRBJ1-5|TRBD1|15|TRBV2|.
TGTGCCAGCCGGGACAGGGGGTATAGCAATCAGCCCCAGCATTTT
CASRDRGYSNQPQHF
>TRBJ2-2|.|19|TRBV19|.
TGTGCCAGTAGTATTCTCGGAGCTAGAGGTTGGGGGCCGGCCGGGGAGCTGTTTTTT
CASSILGARGWGPAGELFF
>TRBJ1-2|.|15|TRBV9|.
TGTGCCAGCAGCGTAAACCGGGACTGGGAAGGGGGCTACACCTTC
CASSVNRDWEGGYTF
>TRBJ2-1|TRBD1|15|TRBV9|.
TGTGCCAGCAGCGTAGTGGCAGGGGGTAAAATTGAGCAGTTCTTC
CASSVVAGGKIEQFF
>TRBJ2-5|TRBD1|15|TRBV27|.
TGTGCCAGCAGTTTATTGGGACAGGGTGTCCGGACCCAGTACTTC
CASSLLGQGVRTQYF
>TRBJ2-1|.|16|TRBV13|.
TGTGCCAGCAGCTTCTCCAGGGGGGTCTCCTACAATGAGCAGTTCTTC
CASSFSRGVSYNEQFF
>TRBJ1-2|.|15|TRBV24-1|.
TGTGCCACCAACTCCGGACATACCCAGGACTATGGCTACACCTTC
CATNSGHTQDYGYTF
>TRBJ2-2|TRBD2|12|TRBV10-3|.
TGTGCCATCCTAGCGGGAGCCGGGGAGCTGTTTTTT
CAILAGAGELFF
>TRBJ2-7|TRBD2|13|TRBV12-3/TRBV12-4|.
TGTGCCAGCAGTAGGAAGGGAGGGGTGGAGCAGTACTTC
CASSRKGGVEQYF
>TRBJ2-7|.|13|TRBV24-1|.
TGTGCCACCAGGGACAGCAACTCCTACGAGCAGTACTTC
CATRDSNSYEQYF
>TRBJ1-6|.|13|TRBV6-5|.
TGTGCCAGCAGTTTAAACAGGGATTCACCCCTCCACTTT
CASSLNRDSPLHF
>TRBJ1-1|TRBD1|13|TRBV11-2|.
TGTGCCAGCAGGAGGACAGGGAGCACTGAAGCTTTCTTT
CASRRTGSTEAFF